Shown below are 32 T cell receptor beta chains from a single sample sequenced in a study of type 1 and type 2 diabetes patients (dated by TCRdb to between 2015 and 2016). TCRdb shows the sequencer as Illumina MiSeq. Genomic DNA from sorted T cell subsets served as template for TCRbeta CDR3 amplification. Multiplex PCR with 30 forward and 13 reverse primers amplified the TCRbeta CDR3 region. TCRdb reprocessing: public reads trimmed at Q25 with fastp, clones called with MiXCR, in-frame beta chains kept. Merged by CDR3 protein, the rows form single entries marked with the most common genes and DNA. This sample is represented by under 300,000 distinct CDR3 sequences; roughly 50% of them were singletons. About an eighth of the sample rests with the top ten. The sequenced sample was peripheral blood mononuclear cells (PBMCs). The receptor source for this set is a man aged 18 to 35 with type 2 diabetes.

A few counts support this clonotype. This chain uses TRBV4-2 with TRBJ2-3, with D unclear. Germline V gene data show CDR1 as LGHNA and CDR2 as YNFKEQ. V lost 8 bases, J lost 6 bases, and 15 bases lay in between. This CDR3 spans 13 amino acids. The CDR3 DNA follows: TGTGCCAGCCAGGATAGGCACACTGATACGCAGTATTTT. Residues: CASQDRHTDTQYF.

The V and J genes are TRBV28 and TRBJ1-6, with D unresolved. The V gene lost 6 bases and the J gene lost 3 bases, with 9 bases spanning the gap. The CDR3 loop spans 14 amino acids. Germline CDR1 is MDHEN and CDR2 is SYDVKM. This CDR3 is CASRDQFYNSPLHF. The CDR3 nucleotides are TGTGCCAGCAGAGACCAGTTCTATAATTCACCCCTCCACTTT.

The sample holds many counts of this clonotype. The chain joins TRBV15 to TRBJ1-4; unclear D gene. This CDR3 is 16 amino acids long. Germline CDR1 is LNHNV and CDR2 is YYDKDF (reference sequence). V was shortened by 3 bases and J by 3 bases, with 14 bases between the two germline ends. CDR3: CATSSLVEAPNEKLFF. In nucleotides, the CDR3 is TGTGCCACCAGCAGCCTCGTGGAGGCACCTAATGAAAAACTGTTTTTT.

This clonotype was detected a few times. The chain is built from TRBV2 and TRBJ2-3; D may be TRBD1 or TRBD2 (6 bases each). This CDR3 comprises 16 residues. CDR1 and CDR2 (germline): SNHLY, FYNNEI. Trimming took 1 base from V and 4 from J, leaving 15 bases between them. CDR3 coding DNA: TGTGCCAGCAGTGAAGAGGAGGGGGACAATGCAGATACGCAGTATTTT. It encodes CASSEEEGDNADTQYF.

V gene TRBV29-1 combines with J gene TRBJ1-1, with D uncertain. The CDR3 covers 17 residues. Germline CDR1 SQVTM, CDR2 ANQGSEA. Trimming pared 0 bases from V and 0 bases from J, leaving 17 bases between. The CDR3 DNA reads TGCAGCGTTGAAGATCCGCCCGCTTGGACGGTGAACACTGAAGCTTTCTTT. As protein: CSVEDPPAWTVNTEAFF.

This clonotype was observed a few times. CDR3 DNA: TGCGCCAGCAGCTTGGGGGGAGGCGACACCGGGGAGCTGTTTTTT. Protein sequence: CASSLGGGDTGELFF. The gene calls are TRBV5-1 and TRBJ2-2, with D possibly TRBD2 on 6 matching bases. There are 15 residues in the CDR3. CDR1 SGHRS and CDR2 YFSETQ come from the germline V gene. V dropped 0 bases and J dropped 3 bases, with 9 bases sitting between them.

There are a few counts of this clonotype. V gene TRBV2 combines with J gene TRBJ1-1; D gene ambiguous. V lost 7 bases, J lost 1 base, and 13 bases lay in between. Germline CDR1 SNHLY, CDR2 FYNNEI. This CDR3 contains 14 residues. CDR3: CASKNDLGNTEAFF. DNA of the CDR3: TGTGCCAGCAAGAACGACCTCGGGAACACTGAAGCTTTCTTT. The entire variable domain, with the rest obtained from reference TRBV2 and TRBJ1-1, is as follows: EPEVTQTPSHQVTQMGQEVILRCVPISNHLYFYWYRQILGQKVEFLVSFYNNEISEKSEIFDDQFSVERPDGSNFTLKIRSTKLEDSAMYFCASKNDLGNTEAFFGQGTRLTVV.

The chain employs TRBV30 and TRBJ1-5, with D perhaps TRBD1 (5 bases). Between the trimmed V and J ends, which lost 4 bases and 5 bases, there was a span of 9 bases. Germline values: CDR1 GTSNPN, CDR2 SVGIG (reference sequence). The CDR3 has 12 residues. CDR3 protein: CAWIGGYQPQHF. CDR3 bases: TGTGCCTGGATCGGGGGGTATCAGCCCCAGCATTTT.

This clonotype appeared a few times. The J gene is TRBJ2-5, the V gene TRBV7-2; D might be TRBD2 (5 bases). Germline loops: CDR1 SGHTA, CDR2 FQGNSA. V lost 1 base, J lost 5 bases, and 17 bases lay in between. The CDR3 is made up of 16 amino acids. The CDR3 DNA reads as TGTGCCAGCAGCTTAGGGCCGGGAATAGTAGTTGAGACCCAGTACTTC. Encoded protein: CASSLGPGIVVETQYF.

This clonotype came up a few times. The V gene is TRBV7-9, the J gene TRBJ2-7, with D perhaps TRBD2 (6 bases). The CDR3 totals 15 residues. The ends were cut back, 5 bases at V and 4 bases at J, with 18 bases in the middle. Germline CDR1 SEHNR, CDR2 FQNEAQ (reference sequence). The CDR3 DNA reads as TGTGCCAGCAGCCCTAAACTAGCAGCACAGTACGAGCAGTACTTC. This sequence encodes CASSPKLAAQYEQYF.

The chain recombines TRBV19 with TRBJ2-4; D not certain. Germline V gene data show CDR1 as LNHDA and CDR2 as SQIVND (reference sequence). V was trimmed by 1 base and J by 1 base, leaving 8 bases between them. The CDR3 is 15 residues long. The CDR3 reads CASSIGVSAKNIQYF. The CDR3 coding sequence is TGTGCCAGTAGTATAGGAGTTTCGGCCAAAAACATTCAGTACTTC. The variable domain in full, with the rest retrieved from reference TRBV19 and TRBJ2-4, is DGGITQSPKYLFRKEGQNVTLSCEQNLNHDAMYWYRQDPGQGLRLIYYSQIVNDFQKGDIAEGYSVSREKKESFPLTVTSAQKNPTAFYLCASSIGVSAKNIQYFGAGTRLSVL.

A few counts support this clonotype. This chain links TRBV7-9 with TRBJ2-3; TRBD1 matches 9 bases. V lost 8 bases and J lost 7; bases outside the gene matches: 16. The CDR3 consists of 16 residues. CDR1 and CDR2 (germline): SEHNR, FQNEAQ (reference sequence). In nucleotides, the CDR3 is TGTGCCAGCCGACATGGGGACAGGGTATACGGGAATACGCAGTATTTT. This sequence encodes CASRHGDRVYGNTQYF. Full variable domain (missing parts from reference TRBV7-9 and TRBJ2-3): DTGVSQNPRHKITKRGQNVTFRCDPISEHNRLYWYRQTLGQGPEFLTYFQNEAQLEKSRLLSDRFSAERPKGSFSTLEIQRTEQGDSAMYLCASRHGDRVYGNTQYFGPGTRLTVL.

This sequence joins TRBV2 and TRBJ2-7; D remains ambiguous. Looked up from germline, CDR1 is SNHLY and CDR2 is FYNNEI. The CDR3 loop spans 12 amino acids. The V end lost 6 bases, the J end lost 4 bases, and 10 bases lay between the germline ends. CDR3: CASSHGLYEQYF. CDR3 nucleotides: TGTGCCAGCAGCCACGGGCTTTACGAGCAGTACTTC. The variable domain in full, completed from reference TRBV2 and TRBJ2-7, reads EPEVTQTPSHQVTQMGQEVILRCVPISNHLYFYWYRQILGQKVEFLVSFYNNEISEKSEIFDDQFSVERPDGSNFTLKIRSTKLEDSAMYFCASSHGLYEQYFGPGTRLTVT.

This clonotype was found many times. The chain combines TRBV7-8 with TRBJ1-1, with D unresolved. The CDR3 covers 12 residues. Trimming pared 5 bases from V and 4 bases from J, leaving 8 bases between. Germline V lookup: CDR1 SGHVS, CDR2 FQNEAQ. The CDR3 DNA follows: TGTGCCAGCAGCCCCGGAGGCACTGAAGCTTTCTTT. This codes for CASSPGGTEAFF. Looking up the rest from reference TRBV7-8 and TRBJ1-1 gives the full variable domain: GAGVSQSPRYKVAKRGQDVALRCDPISGHVSLFWYQQALGQGPEFLTYFQNEAQLDKSGLPSDRFFAERPEGSVSTLKIQRTQQEDSAVYLCASSPGGTEAFFGQGTRLTVV.

This chain links TRBV19 with TRBJ2-3, with D hard to call. Germline loops: CDR1 LNHDA, CDR2 SQIVND (reference sequence). CDR3 length: 14 residues. The V and J ends lost 0 bases and 2 bases respectively, with 6 bases between them. The CDR3 sequence: CASSIDLFTDTQYF. CDR3 coding DNA: TGTGCCAGTAGTATAGACCTATTCACAGATACGCAGTATTTT.

This clonotype was observed a handful of times. This rearrangement joins TRBV14 to TRBJ1-4, with TRBD1 matching 7 bases. Trimming cost V 0 bases and J 4 bases; bases outside gene matches: 5. The CDR3 covers 16 residues. CDR1 is SGHDN and CDR2 is FVKESK in the germline V gene. The chain's CDR3 is CASSQDEGQLNEKLFF. In DNA form, the CDR3 reads TGTGCCAGCAGCCAAGATGAGGGACAGCTTAATGAAAAACTGTTTTTT.

The chain employs TRBV19 and TRBJ2-1, with unresolved D. Germline values: CDR1 LNHDA, CDR2 SQIVND (reference sequence). CDR3 length equals 14 residues. Trimming stripped 9 bases from V and 3 bases from J, with 15 bases between. The CDR3 reads CASNQDSIYNEQFF. In nucleotides, the CDR3 is TGTGCCAGCAACCAAGACTCCATCTACAATGAGCAGTTCTTC.

Only a few counts were recorded for this clonotype. This chain uses TRBV6-5 with TRBJ2-2; the D gene is possibly TRBD1 (6 bases). The CDR3 loop spans 14 amino acids. Germline CDR1 MNHEY, CDR2 SVGAGI. Deletions cut 4 bases from V and 4 bases from J, with 10 bases between. The CDR3 loop reads CASSSDRFTGELFF. The DNA of the CDR3 is TGTGCCAGCAGTTCAGACAGGTTCACCGGGGAGCTGTTTTTT.

The sample holds a few counts of this clonotype. This chain links TRBV29-1 with TRBJ2-3; a possible D gene is TRBD1 (6 bases). Germline-derived CDR1 and CDR2 are SQVTM and ANQGSEA. V was shortened by 6 bases and J by 2 bases, with 21 bases between the two germline ends. The CDR3 runs 16 residues. Here the CDR3 reads CSVRVTGSSYTDTQYF. The CDR3 bases are TGCAGCGTCCGTGTAACAGGGAGTTCTTACACAGATACGCAGTATTTT.

This clonotype was picked up a small number of times. The CDR3 loop is CASSTTGLETQYF. In DNA, the CDR3 is TGTGCCAGTAGTACTACAGGGTTGGAGACCCAGTACTTC. The V and J genes are TRBV19 and TRBJ2-5; maybe TRBD1 (6 bases). Germline lookup yields CDR1 LNHDA and CDR2 SQIVND (reference sequence). Trimming stripped 4 bases from V and 5 bases from J, with 11 bases between. The CDR3 consists of 13 residues. The whole variable domain, filled in from reference TRBV19 and TRBJ2-5, reads DGGITQSPKYLFRKEGQNVTLSCEQNLNHDAMYWYRQDPGQGLRLIYYSQIVNDFQKGDIAEGYSVSREKKESFPLTVTSAQKNPTAFYLCASSTTGLETQYFGPGTRLLVL.

The chain combines TRBV28 with TRBJ1-1; 10 bases are a match to TRBD1. The CDR3 extends over 15 amino acids. Germline trimming cut 5 bases from V and 11 bases from J; bases unmatched to any gene: 14. Germline assignment: CDR1 MDHEN and CDR2 SYDVKM. The CDR3 bases are TGTGCCAGCAGTGTTATGGGACAGGGGCCCATCCGGGCTTTCTTT. Its translation is CASSVMGQGPIRAFF. The variable domain in full, completed from reference TRBV28 and TRBJ1-1, reads DVKVTQSSRYLVKRTGEKVFLECVQDMDHENMFWYRQDPGLGLRLIYFSYDVKMKEKGDIPEGYSVSREKKERFSLILESASTNQTSMYLCASSVMGQGPIRAFFGQGTRLTVV.

V gene TRBV6-5 combines with J gene TRBJ1-2, with D possibly being TRBD1 (5 bases). The germline V and J ends were trimmed by 3 bases and 7 bases, with 12 bases remaining between them. The CDR3 contains 13 residues. Germline V CDR1 and CDR2: MNHEY, SVGAGI. The CDR3 sequence is CASSYAGGAGYTF. The CDR3 DNA is TGTGCCAGCAGTTATGCAGGAGGGGCTGGCTACACCTTC.

The chain is built from TRBV2 and TRBJ1-1; possible D gene TRBD1, 5 bases. Trimming took 7 bases from V and 6 from J, leaving 15 bases between them. This CDR3 region has 13 residues. CDR1 and CDR2 (germline): SNHLY, FYNNEI. Here the CDR3 DNA reads TGTGCCAGCAATCCCGACAGCAAAGCTGAAGCTTTCTTT. It translates to CASNPDSKAEAFF.

V and J are TRBV9 and TRBJ1-1; D remains ambiguous. V lost 0 bases and J lost 6, with 12 bases in between. This CDR3 has 14 residues. The germline V gene has CDR1 SGDLS and CDR2 YYNGEE. CDR3 loop: CASSVGVFSAEAFF. Written as DNA, the CDR3 is TGTGCCAGCAGCGTAGGTGTATTTTCTGCTGAAGCTTTCTTT.

As to this clonotype: An end of the junction differs from the germline gene, which may be a read error. The chain has TRBV7-3 and TRBJ1-1, with TRBD1 matching 12 bases. Germline CDR1 is SGHTA and CDR2 is FQGTGA. This CDR3 has 17 residues. The CDR3 nucleotides are TGTGCCACCAGCAGGCCCGGGACAGGGGGCATGAACACTGAAGCTTTCTTT. Translation gives CATSRPGTGGMNTEAFF.

This clonotype was detected once. The V gene is TRBV6-6, the J gene TRBJ2-7; D gene ambiguous. This CDR3 contains 15 residues. Germline-derived CDR1 and CDR2 are MNHNY and SVGAGI (reference sequence). V lost 6 bases and J lost 2, with 17 bases in between. CDR3 nucleotides: TGTGCCAGCAGACCCCAATGGAACAGCGCCTACGAGCAGTACTTC. It yields the protein CASRPQWNSAYEQYF.

A few counts support this clonotype. The V gene is TRBV6-5, the J gene TRBJ2-2; tentative D call: TRBD2 (5 bases). Trimming stripped 5 bases from V and 5 bases from J, with 12 bases between. Germline CDR1 is MNHEY and CDR2 is SVGAGI. The CDR3 runs 14 residues. In DNA, the CDR3 is TGTGCCAGCAGTGAAGCGAGGGCTACCGGGGAGCTGTTTTTT. Translating gives CASSEARATGELFF.

This chain joins TRBV6-5 and TRBJ2-7; 10 bases are shared with TRBD1. CDR1 and CDR2 (germline): MNHEY, SVGAGI. V lost 2 bases, J lost 4 bases, and 5 bases stayed unmatched. The CDR3 has 15 residues. CDR3 residues: CASSYALGQGYEQYF. The CDR3 nucleotides read TGTGCCAGCAGTTACGCATTGGGACAGGGGTACGAGCAGTACTTC.

The chain carries TRBV20-1 and TRBJ2-7; a weak D match, TRBD1 (6 bases). Germline V gene data show CDR1 as DFQATT and CDR2 as SNEGSKA (reference sequence). This CDR3 region has 13 residues. Trimming shortened V by 0 bases and J by 2 bases, and 8 bases separated the two germline ends. The CDR3 nucleotides read TGCAGTGCTAGAGATAGGACAGCCTACGAGCAGTACTTC. Residues: CSARDRTAYEQYF.

The V and J genes are TRBV20-1 and TRBJ2-7; 9 bases agree with TRBD2. The V segment lost 4 bases and the J segment 0 bases; nucleotides outside the gene matches: 1. The CDR3 has 13 amino acids. Germline V gene data show CDR1 as DFQATT and CDR2 as SNEGSKA (reference sequence). CDR3 DNA sequence: TGCAGTGCTAATAGCGGGAGCTCCTACGAGCAGTACTTC. Protein sequence: CSANSGSSYEQYF.

The V gene is TRBV7-9, the J gene TRBJ1-2, with D hard to call. Per germline, CDR1 SEHNR and CDR2 FQNEAQ (reference sequence). This CDR3 is built from 12 residues. V was shortened by 2 bases and J by 3 bases, with 4 bases between the two germline ends. This CDR3 reads CASSLWDYGYTF. CDR3 DNA sequence: TGTGCCAGCAGCTTATGGGACTATGGCTACACCTTC.

The gene calls are TRBV6-6 and TRBJ1-5; D possibly corresponds to TRBD1 (5 bases). CDR3 length: 14 amino acids. The V end lost 7 bases, the J end lost 4 bases, and 14 bases lay between the germline ends. In germline, CDR1 is MNHNY, CDR2 SVGAGI (reference sequence). DNA for the CDR3: TGTGCCAGCACCCGGGACCCTATAAATCAGCCCCAGCATTTT. Protein sequence: CASTRDPINQPQHF.